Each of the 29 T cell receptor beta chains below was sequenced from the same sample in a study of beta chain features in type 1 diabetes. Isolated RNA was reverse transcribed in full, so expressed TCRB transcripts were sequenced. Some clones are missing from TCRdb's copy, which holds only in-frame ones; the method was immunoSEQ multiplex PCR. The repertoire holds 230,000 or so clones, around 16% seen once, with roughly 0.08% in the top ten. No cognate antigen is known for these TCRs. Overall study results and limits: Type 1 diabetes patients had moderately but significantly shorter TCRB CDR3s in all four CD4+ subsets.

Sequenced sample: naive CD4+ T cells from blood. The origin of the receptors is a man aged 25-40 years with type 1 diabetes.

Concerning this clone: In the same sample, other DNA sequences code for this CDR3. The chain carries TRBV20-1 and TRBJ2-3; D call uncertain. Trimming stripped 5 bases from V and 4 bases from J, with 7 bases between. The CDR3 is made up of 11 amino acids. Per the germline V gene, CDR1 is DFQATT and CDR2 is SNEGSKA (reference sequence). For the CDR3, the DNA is TGCAGTGCTCCAAGACCAGATACGCAGTATTTT. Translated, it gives CSAPRPDTQYF.

CDR3: CASSPGMYLQETQYF. As DNA, the CDR3 is TGTGCCAGCAGCCCTGGGATGTACCTCCAAGAGACCCAGTACTTC. The chain combines TRBV7-9 with TRBJ2-5; D gene unclear. The CDR3 covers 15 residues. Per germline, CDR1 SEHNR and CDR2 FQNEAQ (reference sequence). Deletions cut 5 bases from V and 1 base from J, with 14 bases between.

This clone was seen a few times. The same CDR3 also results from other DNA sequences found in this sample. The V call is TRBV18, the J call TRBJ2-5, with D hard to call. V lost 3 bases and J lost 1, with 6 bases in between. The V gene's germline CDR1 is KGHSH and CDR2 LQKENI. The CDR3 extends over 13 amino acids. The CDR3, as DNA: TGTGCCAGCTCACCCGGTCGCCAAGAGACCCAGTACTTC. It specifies CASSPGRQETQYF.

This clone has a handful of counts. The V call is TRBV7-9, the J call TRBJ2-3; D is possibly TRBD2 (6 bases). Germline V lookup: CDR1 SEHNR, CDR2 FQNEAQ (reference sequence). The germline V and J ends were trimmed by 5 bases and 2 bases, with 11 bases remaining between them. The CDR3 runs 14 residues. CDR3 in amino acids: CASSRDSYTDTQYF. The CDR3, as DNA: TGTGCCAGCAGCCGGGACTCCTACACAGATACGCAGTATTTT.

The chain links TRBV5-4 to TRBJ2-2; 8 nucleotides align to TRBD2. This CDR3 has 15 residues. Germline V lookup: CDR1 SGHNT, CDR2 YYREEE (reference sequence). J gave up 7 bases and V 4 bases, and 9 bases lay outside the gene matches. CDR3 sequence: CASSVSGSRSGELFF. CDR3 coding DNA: TGTGCCAGCAGCGTAAGCGGGAGTAGGAGCGGGGAGCTGTTTTTT.

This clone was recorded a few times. The CDR3 DNA sequence: TGTGCCAGCAGCGCAGGACAACAGGCTCGGGACGGGGAGCTGTTTTTT. The encoded protein is CASSAGQQARDGELFF. This sequence joins TRBV7-8 and TRBJ2-2; D tentatively reads TRBD1 or TRBD2 (5 bases each). The CDR3 consists of 16 residues. Trimming removed 5 bases at V and 7 bases at J, with 20 bases between. Germline CDR1 reads SGHVS; CDR2 reads FQNEAQ. Complete variable domain (other parts from reference TRBV7-8 and TRBJ2-2): GAGVSQSPRYKVAKRGQDVALRCDPISGHVSLFWYQQALGQGPEFLTYFQNEAQLDKSGLPSDRFFAERPEGSVSTLKIQRTQQEDSAVYLCASSAGQQARDGELFFGEGSRLTVL.

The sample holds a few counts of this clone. The DNA for the CDR3 is TGTGCCAGCAGTTCGGGACAGGGGGTCGAAGAGCAGTACTTC. Protein: CASSSGQGVEEQYF. The chain employs TRBV28 and TRBJ2-7; the match to TRBD1 covers 11 bases. The CDR3 extends over 14 amino acids. V dropped 4 bases and J dropped 7; count of bases not matched to a gene: 6. CDR1 MDHEN and CDR2 SYDVKM come from the germline V gene.

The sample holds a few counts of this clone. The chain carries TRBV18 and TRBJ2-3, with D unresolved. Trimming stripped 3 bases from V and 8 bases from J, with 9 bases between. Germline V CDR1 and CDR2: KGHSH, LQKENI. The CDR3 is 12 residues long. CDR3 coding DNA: TGTGCCAGCTCACCGGAGCAGACTACGCAGTATTTT. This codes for CASSPEQTTQYF.

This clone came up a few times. The CDR3 spells CASSQNRVGELFF. CDR3 sequence (DNA): TGTGCCAGCAGCCAGAACAGGGTCGGGGAGCTGTTTTTT. The J gene is TRBJ2-2, the V gene TRBV4-2; D may be TRBD1 (6 bases). The germline V gene encodes CDR1 LGHNA and CDR2 YNFKEQ. There are 13 residues in the CDR3. V was cut by 3 bases and J by 7 bases, with 9 bases left in between.

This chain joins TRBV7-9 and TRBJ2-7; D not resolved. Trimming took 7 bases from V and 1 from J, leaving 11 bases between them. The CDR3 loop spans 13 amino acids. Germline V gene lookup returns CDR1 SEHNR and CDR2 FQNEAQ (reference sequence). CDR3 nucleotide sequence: TGTGCCAGCATCGCACCTGCATCCTACGAGCAGTACTTC. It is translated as CASIAPASYEQYF.

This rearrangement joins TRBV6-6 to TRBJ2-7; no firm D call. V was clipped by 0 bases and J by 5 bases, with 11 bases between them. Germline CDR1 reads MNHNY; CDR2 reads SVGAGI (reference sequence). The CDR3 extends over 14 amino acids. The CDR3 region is CASSYSEQFNEQYF. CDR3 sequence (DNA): TGTGCCAGCAGTTACTCGGAACAGTTCAACGAGCAGTACTTC.

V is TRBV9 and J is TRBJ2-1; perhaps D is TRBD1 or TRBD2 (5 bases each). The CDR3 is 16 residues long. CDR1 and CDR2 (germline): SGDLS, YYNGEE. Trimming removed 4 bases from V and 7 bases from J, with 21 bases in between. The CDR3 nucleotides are TGTGCCAGCAGCCTTGCCTCCGGGACCGCGTCAAATGAGCAGTTCTTC. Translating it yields CASSLASGTASNEQFF.

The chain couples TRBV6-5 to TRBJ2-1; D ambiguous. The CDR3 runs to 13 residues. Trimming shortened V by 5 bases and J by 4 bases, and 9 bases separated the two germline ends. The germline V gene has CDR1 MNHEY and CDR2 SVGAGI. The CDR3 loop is CASSEQQYNEQFF. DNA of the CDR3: TGTGCCAGCAGTGAACAGCAGTACAATGAGCAGTTCTTC.

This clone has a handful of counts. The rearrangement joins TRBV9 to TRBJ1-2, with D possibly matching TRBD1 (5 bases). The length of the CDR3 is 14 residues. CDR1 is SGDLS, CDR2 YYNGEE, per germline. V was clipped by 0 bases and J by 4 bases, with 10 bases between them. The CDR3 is CASSVVPGSYGYTF. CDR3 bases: TGTGCCAGCAGCGTAGTGCCAGGGAGCTATGGCTACACCTTC.

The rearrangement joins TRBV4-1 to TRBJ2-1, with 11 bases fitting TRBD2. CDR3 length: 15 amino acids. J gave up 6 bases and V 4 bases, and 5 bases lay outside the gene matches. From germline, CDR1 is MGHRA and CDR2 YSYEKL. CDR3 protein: CASSLLAGASNEQFF. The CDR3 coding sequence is TGCGCCAGCAGCCTACTAGCGGGAGCCTCCAATGAGCAGTTCTTC.

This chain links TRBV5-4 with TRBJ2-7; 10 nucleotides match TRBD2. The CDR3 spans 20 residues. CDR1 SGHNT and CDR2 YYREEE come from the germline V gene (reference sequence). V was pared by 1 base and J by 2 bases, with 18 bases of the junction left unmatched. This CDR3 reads CASSLTGLALSPNTPYEQYF. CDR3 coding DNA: TGTGCCAGCAGCTTGACGGGACTAGCGCTTTCTCCGAATACCCCCTACGAGCAGTACTTC.

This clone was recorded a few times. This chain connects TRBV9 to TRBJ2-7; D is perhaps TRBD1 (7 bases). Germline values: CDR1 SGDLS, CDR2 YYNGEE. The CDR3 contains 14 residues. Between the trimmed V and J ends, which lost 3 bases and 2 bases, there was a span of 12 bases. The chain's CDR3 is CASSGGTAPYEQYF. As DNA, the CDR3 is TGTGCCAGCAGCGGCGGGACAGCTCCCTACGAGCAGTACTTC.

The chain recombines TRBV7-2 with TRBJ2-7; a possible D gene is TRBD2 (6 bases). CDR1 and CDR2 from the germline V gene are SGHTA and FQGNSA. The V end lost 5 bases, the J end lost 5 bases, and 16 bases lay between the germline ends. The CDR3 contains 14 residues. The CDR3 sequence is CASSLMGGANEQYF. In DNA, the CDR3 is TGTGCCAGCAGCCTCATGGGGGGAGCCAACGAGCAGTACTTC.

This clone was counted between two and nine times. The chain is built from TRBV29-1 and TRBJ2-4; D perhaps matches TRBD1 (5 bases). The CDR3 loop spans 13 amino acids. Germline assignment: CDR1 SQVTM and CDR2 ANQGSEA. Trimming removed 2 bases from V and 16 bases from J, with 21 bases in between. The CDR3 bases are TGCAGCGTTGAAAGGGATGGTACAGGTCCATCTTACTTC. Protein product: CSVERDGTGPSYF.

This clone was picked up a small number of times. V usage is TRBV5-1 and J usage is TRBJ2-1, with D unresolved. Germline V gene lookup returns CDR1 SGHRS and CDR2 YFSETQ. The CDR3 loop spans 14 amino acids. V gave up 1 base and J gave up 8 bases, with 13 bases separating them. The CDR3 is CASSLSRPMDEQFF. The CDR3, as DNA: TGCGCCAGCAGCTTGAGTCGGCCAATGGATGAGCAGTTCTTC.

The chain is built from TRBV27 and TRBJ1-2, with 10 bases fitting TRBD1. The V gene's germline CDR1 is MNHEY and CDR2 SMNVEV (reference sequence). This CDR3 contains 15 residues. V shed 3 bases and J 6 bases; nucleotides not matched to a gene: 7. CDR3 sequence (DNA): TGTGCCAGCAGTTTCACGACAGGGGGCAGGGATGGCTACACCTTC. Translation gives CASSFTTGGRDGYTF.

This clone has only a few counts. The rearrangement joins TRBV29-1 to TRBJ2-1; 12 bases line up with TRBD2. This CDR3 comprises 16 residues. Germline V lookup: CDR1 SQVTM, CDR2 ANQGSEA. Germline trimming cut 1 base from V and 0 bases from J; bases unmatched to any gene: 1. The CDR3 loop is CSVEGTSGISYNEQFF. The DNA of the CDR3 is TGCAGCGTTGAAGGGACTAGCGGGATCTCCTACAATGAGCAGTTCTTC.

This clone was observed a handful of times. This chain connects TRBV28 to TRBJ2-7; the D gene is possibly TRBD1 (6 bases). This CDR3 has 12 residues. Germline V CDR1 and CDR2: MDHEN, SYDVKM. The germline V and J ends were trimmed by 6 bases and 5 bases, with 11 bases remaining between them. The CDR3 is CASSQGRNEQYF. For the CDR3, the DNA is TGTGCCAGCAGCCAGGGGCGGAACGAGCAGTACTTC.

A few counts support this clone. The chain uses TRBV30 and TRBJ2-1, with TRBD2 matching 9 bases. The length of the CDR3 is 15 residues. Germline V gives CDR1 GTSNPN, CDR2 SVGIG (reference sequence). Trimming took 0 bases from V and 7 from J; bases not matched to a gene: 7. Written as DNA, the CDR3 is TGTGCCTGGAGTGTCTTAGCGGGAGCGGTTAATGAGCAGTTCTTC. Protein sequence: CAWSVLAGAVNEQFF.

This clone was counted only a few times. Here the CDR3 reads CATSRDGMTNYGYTF. The CDR3 nucleotides read TGTGCCACCAGCAGAGATGGGATGACCAACTATGGCTACACCTTC. The chain couples TRBV15 to TRBJ1-2; D ambiguous. This CDR3 spans 15 amino acids. Germline loops: CDR1 LNHNV, CDR2 YYDKDF (reference sequence). Trimming took 0 bases from V and 2 from J, leaving 10 bases between them.

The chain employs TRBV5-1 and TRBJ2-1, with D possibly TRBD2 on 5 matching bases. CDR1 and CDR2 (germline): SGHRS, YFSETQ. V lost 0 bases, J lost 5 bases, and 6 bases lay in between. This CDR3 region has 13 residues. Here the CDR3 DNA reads TGCGCCAGCAGCTTGGGGAGGAACAATGAGCAGTTCTTC. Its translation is CASSLGRNNEQFF.

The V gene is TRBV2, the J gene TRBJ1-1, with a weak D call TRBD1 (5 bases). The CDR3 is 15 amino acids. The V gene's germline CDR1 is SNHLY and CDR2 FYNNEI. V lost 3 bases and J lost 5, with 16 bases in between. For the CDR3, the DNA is TGTGCCAGCAGTGATTTGGGGGTTGGAGTTACTGAAGCTTTCTTT. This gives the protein CASSDLGVGVTEAFF.

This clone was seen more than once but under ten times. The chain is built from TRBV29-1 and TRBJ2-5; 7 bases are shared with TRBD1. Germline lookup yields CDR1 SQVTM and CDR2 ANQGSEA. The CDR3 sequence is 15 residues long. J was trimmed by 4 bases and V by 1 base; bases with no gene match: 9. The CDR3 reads CSVEGDRVLSETQYF. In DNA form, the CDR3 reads TGCAGCGTTGAAGGAGACAGGGTTCTGTCAGAGACCCAGTACTTC.

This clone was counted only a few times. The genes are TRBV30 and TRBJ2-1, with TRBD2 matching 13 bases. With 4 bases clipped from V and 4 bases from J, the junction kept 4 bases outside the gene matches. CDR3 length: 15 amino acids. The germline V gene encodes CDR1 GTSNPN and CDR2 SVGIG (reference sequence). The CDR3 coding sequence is TGTGCCTGGATTACTAGCGGGAGGGGTTACAATGAGCAGTTCTTC. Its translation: CAWITSGRGYNEQFF.